Below, 29 T cell receptor beta chains from the same sample are listed, as sequenced in a study of T-cell reconstitution after alpha-beta-depleted transplantation in children. Unique molecular identifiers were used to barcode this TCRbeta library. TCRdb passed the PCR reads through MiXCR, listing each CDR3 protein once. Here the sample spans 640,000 or so distinct CDR3 sequences, roughly 17% being singletons. The sequenced sample was PBMCs from the stem cell graft donor, obtained from the stem cell graft. These receptors came from a human donor who donated a stem cell graft to a child with acute myeloid leukemia.

The V gene is TRBV6-2 or TRBV6-3, the J gene TRBJ1-5; D uncertain. Trimming left V 5 bases short and J 6 bases short, with 8 bases between. The CDR3 has 12 residues. Germline V gene lookup returns CDR1 MNHEY and CDR2 SVGEGT. The CDR3 sequence: CASSTDIQPQHF. In nucleotides, the CDR3 is TGTGCCAGCAGTACGGATATTCAGCCCCAGCATTTT.

This clonotype was detected a few times. The genes are TRBV5-1 and TRBJ2-7, with D uncertain. With 4 bases removed from V and 1 base from J, the gap between germline ends came to 9 bases. Germline V CDR1 and CDR2: SGHRS, YFSETQ. The CDR3 contains 13 residues. CDR3 region: CASSRERSYEQYF. Written as DNA, the CDR3 is TGCGCCAGCAGCAGGGAAAGATCCTACGAGCAGTACTTC.

This clonotype was seen a few times. This chain uses TRBV6-2 or TRBV6-3 with TRBJ1-5, with D maybe TRBD1 (5 bases). The CDR3 runs to 18 residues. The ends were cut back, 2 bases at V and 2 bases at J, with 19 bases in the middle. Per germline, CDR1 MNHEY and CDR2 SVGEGT. The DNA for the CDR3 is TGTGCCAGCAGTTACGATCGGGGGGTTCTGACTGGCAATCAGCCCCAGCATTTT. This gives the protein CASSYDRGVLTGNQPQHF.

The sample holds many counts of this clonotype. V gene TRBV5-1 combines with J gene TRBJ1-1; 8 nucleotides agree with TRBD1. The CDR3 length is 13 residues. CDR1 and CDR2 from the germline V gene are SGHRS and YFSETQ. V was clipped by 2 bases and J by 6 bases; unmatched bases: 3. DNA of the CDR3: TGCGCCAGCAGCTTCCAGGGGGCGTCTGAAGCTTTCTTT. It codes for CASSFQGASEAFF.

This clonotype came up many times. The rearrangement uses TRBV20-1 and TRBJ2-3; D unclear. CDR1 and CDR2 from the germline V gene are DFQATT and SNEGSKA (reference sequence). Trimming pared 6 bases from V and 2 bases from J, leaving 12 bases between. The CDR3 spans 13 residues. The CDR3 region is CSAITVSTDTQYF. The CDR3 DNA sequence: TGCAGTGCCATAACAGTATCCACAGATACGCAGTATTTT.

The J gene is TRBJ1-5, the V gene TRBV6-5; D gene unclear. Germline V gene data show CDR1 as MNHEY and CDR2 as SVGAGI. The CDR3 extends over 14 amino acids. Trimming took off 2 bases at V and 5 bases at J, with 10 bases between the two ends. DNA for the CDR3: TGTGCCAGCAGTTACCCTGGTCCGGATCAGCCCCAGCATTTT. It encodes CASSYPGPDQPQHF.

The gene calls are TRBV20-1 and TRBJ1-5, with 11 bases fitting TRBD1. This CDR3 comprises 14 residues. Germline trimming cut 5 bases from V and 2 bases from J; bases unmatched to any gene: 2. The V gene's germline CDR1 is DFQATT and CDR2 SNEGSKA (reference sequence). In DNA form, the CDR3 reads TGCAGTGCTGGGACAGGGGGAGGCAATCAGCCCCAGCATTTT. Encoded protein: CSAGTGGGNQPQHF.

This clonotype was counted at least ten times. V is TRBV7-2 and J is TRBJ1-6; D remains unclear. V lost 3 bases and J lost 7, with 4 bases in between. CDR3 length: 12 amino acids. Germline V gene sequence: CDR1 SGHTA, CDR2 FQGNSA. The CDR3 DNA is TGTGCCAGCAGCTTCGGCAATTCACCCCTCCACTTT. Translating gives CASSFGNSPLHF.

This clonotype was seen repeatedly, ten times or more. This chain joins TRBV6-5 and TRBJ1-5; the D gene is possibly TRBD1 (5 bases). CDR1 and CDR2 (germline): MNHEY, SVGAGI. V lost 7 bases and J lost 2, with 15 bases in between. This CDR3 is built from 15 residues. CDR3 sequence reads: CASTTTRAGNQPQHF. CDR3 DNA sequence: TGTGCCAGCACCACTACCAGGGCGGGCAATCAGCCCCAGCATTTT.

At least ten counts were recorded for this clonotype. This chain joins TRBV12-3 or TRBV12-4 and TRBJ1-5, with no clear D. The CDR3 is made up of 13 amino acids. Deletions cut 6 bases from V and 4 bases from J, with 10 bases between. CDR3 sequence (DNA): TGTGCCAGCAGCCCCGCCAAAAATCAGCCCCAGCATTTT. Its protein is CASSPAKNQPQHF.

This chain uses TRBV5-1 with TRBJ1-2; D not resolved. CDR1 and CDR2 from the germline V gene are SGHRS and YFSETQ. V was clipped by 1 base and J by 2 bases, with 9 bases between them. This CDR3 spans 14 amino acids. CDR3 nucleotide sequence: TGCGCCAGCAGCTTGTGGCGGGGAAACTATGGCTACACCTTC. Its translation is CASSLWRGNYGYTF.

This clonotype was found a few times. The chain links TRBV10-3 to TRBJ2-3, with 9 bases identical to TRBD1. The CDR3 has 14 residues. From germline, CDR1 is ENHRY and CDR2 SYGVKD. J was trimmed by 5 bases and V by 2 bases; bases with no gene match: 2. CDR3 nucleotide sequence: TGTGCCATCAGTGAGGCGGACAGGGGAGATACGCAGTATTTT. Protein product: CAISEADRGDTQYF.

In its sample, this clonotype was seen a few times. This chain joins TRBV7-2 and TRBJ1-6, with D unresolved. V was clipped by 4 bases and J by 9 bases, with 10 bases between them. The CDR3 contains 13 residues. CDR1 SGHTA and CDR2 FQGNSA come from the germline V gene. The CDR3 here is CASSSSIGSPLHF. DNA for the CDR3: TGTGCCAGCAGCTCCTCCATCGGTTCACCCCTCCACTTT.

The sample holds a few counts of this clonotype. The chain links TRBV25-1 to TRBJ1-1, with a weak D call TRBD1 (5 bases). The V end lost 4 bases, the J end lost 4 bases, and 16 bases lay between the germline ends. The CDR3 contains 15 residues. Germline CDR1 and CDR2: MGHDK and SYGVNS. In DNA, the CDR3 is TGTGCCAGCAGTGGCGGGGGGGTAGGTGGCACTGAAGCTTTCTTT. It yields the protein CASSGGGVGGTEAFF.

This clonotype was detected only a few times. The rearrangement joins TRBV5-1 to TRBJ2-7; D ambiguous. Germline CDR1 and CDR2: SGHRS and YFSETQ. The CDR3 is made up of 13 amino acids. Trimming shortened V by 4 bases and J by 5 bases, and 13 bases separated the two germline ends. Here the CDR3 reads CASSKGYMDEQYF. In nucleotides, the CDR3 is TGCGCCAGCAGCAAAGGGTATATGGACGAGCAGTACTTC. The whole variable domain, remainder taken from reference TRBV5-1 and TRBJ2-7, is KAGVTQTPRYLIKTRGQQVTLSCSPISGHRSVSWYQQTPGQGLQFLFEYFSETQRNKGNFPGRFSGRQFSNSRSEMNVSTLELGDSALYLCASSKGYMDEQYFGPGTRLTVT.

The CDR3, as DNA: TGTGCCACCTATCAACCGGGACTAGCCACAGATACGCAGTATTTT. It encodes CATYQPGLATDTQYF. V is TRBV15 and J is TRBJ2-3; TRBD2 matches 9 bases. CDR1 is LNHNV and CDR2 is YYDKDF in the germline V gene (reference sequence). J gave up 2 bases and V 8 bases, and 8 bases lay outside the gene matches. The length of the CDR3 is 15 residues.

V gene TRBV7-2 combines with J gene TRBJ2-1; no definite D call. Deletions cut 5 bases from V and 0 bases from J, with 8 bases between. Germline assignment: CDR1 SGHTA and CDR2 FQGNSA. The CDR3 is 14 amino acids. The CDR3 spells CASSQAVSYNEQFF. In DNA form, the CDR3 reads TGTGCCAGCAGCCAAGCAGTCTCCTACAATGAGCAGTTCTTC. Filled out from reference TRBV7-2 and TRBJ2-1, the complete variable domain reads GAGVSQSPSNKVTEKGKDVELRCDPISGHTALYWYRQSLGQGLEFLIYFQGNSAPDKSGLPSDRFSAERTGGSVSTLTIQRTQQEDSAVYLCASSQAVSYNEQFFGPGTRLTVL.

This clonotype came up a few times. A read error may be the cause here, since a much bigger clone is one base away. The chain is built from TRBV20-1 and TRBJ1-4, with 10 bases fitting TRBD1. The CDR3 contains 13 residues. Germline values: CDR1 DFQATT, CDR2 SNEGSKA (reference sequence). This chain's CDR3 is CSARGTGDERLFF. DNA for the CDR3: TGCAGTGCTAGGGGGACAGGGGACGAAAGACTGTTTTTT.

This clonotype was seen ten or more times. The genes are TRBV6-2 or TRBV6-3 and TRBJ2-1; 8 bases line up with TRBD2. CDR1 is MNHEY and CDR2 is SVGEGT in the germline V gene. The CDR3 covers 12 residues. Trimming removed 4 bases from V and 8 bases from J; junction bases left unmatched: 1. CDR3 residues: CASSSGLDEQFF. CDR3 nucleotide sequence: TGTGCCAGCAGTTCGGGACTAGATGAGCAGTTCTTC.

This clonotype showed up many times. The chain is built from TRBV12-3 or TRBV12-4 and TRBJ1-2; 9 bases line up with TRBD1. The J segment lost 13 bases and the V segment lost 1 base, leaving 4 bases of the junction unmatched. The CDR3 covers 12 residues. The CDR3 DNA reads TGTGCCAGCAGTTTAGACGGGACAGGGAGCACCTTC. Translating gives CASSLDGTGSTF.

This clonotype was recorded many times. The chain combines TRBV7-6 with TRBJ1-2; D is unclear. Between the trimmed V and J ends, which lost 5 bases and 1 base, there was a span of 8 bases. This CDR3 comprises 13 residues. Germline lookup yields CDR1 SGHVS and CDR2 FNYEAQ. The CDR3 coding sequence is TGTGCCAGCAGCCAAACCGTTAACTATGGCTACACCTTC. Amino acid sequence: CASSQTVNYGYTF.

This clonotype was seen repeatedly, ten times or more. The chain uses TRBV20-1 and TRBJ2-7; 7 nucleotides line up with TRBD1. V was pared by 6 bases and J by 3 bases, with 8 bases of the junction left unmatched. Germline CDR1 DFQATT, CDR2 SNEGSKA (reference sequence). This CDR3 is built from 13 residues. The CDR3 region is CSATGAKDYEQYF. The CDR3, as DNA: TGCAGTGCCACAGGGGCGAAGGACTACGAGCAGTACTTC.

CDR3 in amino acids: CSARDRASGGALYNEQFF. In nucleotides, the CDR3 is TGCAGTGCTAGAGATCGGGCTAGCGGGGGGGCTTTGTACAATGAGCAGTTCTTC. The chain carries TRBV20-1 and TRBJ2-1; 12 nucleotides match TRBD2. Germline-derived CDR1 and CDR2 are DFQATT and SNEGSKA (reference sequence). V trimming: 0 bases; J trimming: 4 bases; junction bases outside the gene matches: 10. CDR3 length equals 18 residues.

This chain links TRBV25-1 with TRBJ1-1; D call uncertain. Between the trimmed V and J ends, which lost 3 bases and 7 bases, there was a span of 15 bases. CDR3 size: 14 residues. CDR1 is MGHDK and CDR2 is SYGVNS in the germline V gene. The CDR3 coding sequence is TGTGCCAGCAGTGACCTCTTTCAGACGGTTGAAGCTTTCTTT. It encodes CASSDLFQTVEAFF.

This clonotype has at least ten counts. The V gene is TRBV20-1, the J gene TRBJ2-1, with TRBD2 matching over 8 bases. Germline CDR1 is DFQATT and CDR2 is SNEGSKA (reference sequence). The CDR3 has 12 amino acids. V lost 6 bases, J lost 15 bases, and 13 bases stayed unmatched. The CDR3 region is CSAKEVAGWAFF. The CDR3, as DNA: TGCAGTGCCAAAGAAGTAGCGGGGTGGGCGTTCTTC.

This chain connects TRBV5-1 to TRBJ2-7; 7 positions match TRBD1. Germline-derived CDR1 and CDR2 are SGHRS and YFSETQ. V lost 4 bases to trimming and J lost 2 bases; unmatched junction nucleotides: 3. The CDR3 has 13 residues. CDR3 sequence (DNA): TGCGCCAGCAGCGAGACAGGGACCTACGAGCAGTACTTC. Its translation: CASSETGTYEQYF.

This chain uses TRBV5-1 with TRBJ2-1; D might be TRBD1 (5 bases). V lost 1 base to trimming and J lost 9 bases, with 11 bases between them. Germline V gene data show CDR1 as SGHRS and CDR2 as YFSETQ. The CDR3 is 13 amino acids. The CDR3 DNA follows: TGCGCCAGCAGCTTGAATTGGGGCACTGAGCAGTTCTTC. Protein: CASSLNWGTEQFF. The variable domain in full, with the rest retrieved from reference TRBV5-1 and TRBJ2-1, is KAGVTQTPRYLIKTRGQQVTLSCSPISGHRSVSWYQQTPGQGLQFLFEYFSETQRNKGNFPGRFSGRQFSNSRSEMNVSTLELGDSALYLCASSLNWGTEQFFGPGTRLTVL.

V gene TRBV10-2 combines with J gene TRBJ2-2; D not resolved. This CDR3 has 15 amino acids. The germline V gene has CDR1 WSHSY and CDR2 SAAADI. V was shortened by 3 bases and J by 1 base, with 9 bases between the two germline ends. CDR3 region: CASSDGLWNTGELFF. CDR3 sequence (DNA): TGCGCCAGCAGTGATGGTCTATGGAACACCGGGGAGCTGTTTTTT.

This clonotype has at least ten counts. This chain joins TRBV12-3 or TRBV12-4 and TRBJ2-1, with TRBD2 as a possible D gene (5 bases). CDR3 length equals 13 residues. Trimming took 5 bases from V and 5 from J, leaving 10 bases between them. CDR3 sequence reads: CASSLDYNNEQFF. The CDR3 region has the DNA TGTGCCAGCAGTCTCGACTATAACAATGAGCAGTTCTTC.